This entry features one TCR beta chain sequence. Its binding antigen is unknown. No per-base quality is available; no much larger clone lies one base away. Using the deep immunoSEQ assay, multiplex PCR amplified TCR CDR3 regions from genomic DNA. Genomic DNA extracted from each cell subset was distributed evenly over all wells of several immunoSEQ 96-well plates, and each plate served as one replicate. Each replicate PCR for unsorted PBMC received roughly 300 ng genomic DNA, equal to tens of thousands of T cell genomes. Genomic DNA from unsorted PBMC was sequenced over ten immunoSEQ deep assay plates. The purified libraries were quantified using a Qubit 3.0 fluorometer, sized with a Bioanalyzer 2100, and then quantified again using the KAPA Library Quantification kit. Every immunoSEQ 96-well plate was sequenced on a dedicated single-read 150-cycle Illumina NextSeq 550 flow cell. The study's own analysis went as follows. The immunoSEQ output contained only junctional sequences without quality scores, so filtering could not match that applied to full-length reads. Sequences were annotated with PyIR, a Python wrapper for IgBLAST v1.9, and V/J genes and CDR3 were assigned using IMGT germline references. Reads with weak V/J assignments (E-value above 1e-6), missing CDR3, stop codons, out-of-frame junctions, or ambiguous translated residues were removed. V3J clonotypes were defined as sequences sharing an identical inferred V gene, J gene, and CDR3 amino acid sequence. To compute the percentage overlap between repertoires, the number of shared unique clonotypes was divided by the size of the smaller repertoire. Repertoire richness was assessed with RTK rarefaction, the Chao1 estimator, and Recon v2.1 estimates of unobserved clonotypes. The table comes from immuneACCESS by way of TCRdb, which keeps in-frame sequences with V and J called. Part of the clones is missing from these tables; in studies checked, under half for an unresolved V gene and the rest for unknown reasons. The D gene and trimming were derived from the DNA, and the V and J assignments and clone size from that table. This sample gives 470,000 or so clones in total; approximately 81% of them show up just once. Jointly, the top ten make up over 9.5% of the sample.

This specimen belongs to a study of shared clonotypes between healthy human individuals (dated by TCRdb to 2020 to 2022). About the investigation overall: Two women and a few men aged 18 to 49 years were included in the cohort. The study deeply sequenced blood TCR repertoires of five healthy adults to estimate repertoire size and the extent of clonotype sharing between individuals. Libraries were prepared and TCR repertoires were sequenced by different laboratories using diverse techniques, in order to increase sequencing depth and limit assay-specific biases. Each donor's leukapheresis produced roughly between about 0.9 and 9.5 billion PBMCs.

Healthy HIV-negative adults with no recently reported acute infections or vaccinations were included as donors. Every donor was a Caucasian adult living in Nashville, Tennessee, USA. In the unsorted samples, 90 million to 100 million PBMCs were counted, and genomic DNA was extracted using the QIAamp DNA Blood Mini kit. Blood was obtained by leukapheresis, after which PBMCs were separated by Ficoll-Histopaque density gradient centrifugation and cryopreserved in liquid nitrogen vapor phase. V and J are truncated by 2 bases and 0 bases respectively, leaving an intervening sequence of 10 bases. CDR1 and CDR2, looked up from the germline V gene, are SGHRS and YFSETQ. Including cysteine and phenylalanine, the CDR3 has 15 amino acids. Only the CDR3 part of the read is kept: 45 bases, read in frame from the first base. Beyond this particular receptor, the publication reports: The genetic and exposure-history diversity represented was limited by the small number of donors. Only blood was sampled, and tissue TCR repertoires likely differ from those in blood. Pairwise subsampling indicated that sequencing depth was expected to affect the degree of clonotype sharing among donors.

This receptor was identified in a woman in her forties in good health. Some clones in this sample may be carry-over from other donors' samples. Rearrangement joined TRBV5-1 to TRBJ2-3; too little of a D gene remains to name it. The sequencing input was PBMCs. The nucleotide sequence reads TGCGCCAGCAGCTTTGTAGGGTCGAGCACAGATACGCAGTATTTT. This encodes CASSFVGSSTDTQYF.